These 9 T cell receptor beta chains share one sample of origin, sequenced in a study of OX40 agonist ivuxolimab in advanced cancers. Repertoires were generated with immunoSEQ multiplex PCR, while TCRdb's copy carries only in-frame clones and drops some. The repertoire has about 53,000 clones, about 88% of them found once; the top ten carry roughly an eighth. The sample consisted of CD4+ or CD8+ T cells sorted from blood, taken in a trial of the OX40 agonist ivuxolimab. The receptors come from an adult with an advanced solid tumor such as melanoma, head and neck, liver or kidney cancer.

This clone was recorded only once. This chain connects TRBV2 to TRBJ1-2; no definite D call. V lost 0 bases to trimming and J lost 4 bases, with 12 bases between them. CDR3 length: 15 amino acids. Germline V lookup: CDR1 SNHLY, CDR2 FYNNEI. DNA of the CDR3: TGTGCCAGCAGTGAAGCAGGGATTACCCTCTATGGCTACACCTTC. It translates to CASSEAGITLYGYTF.

The chain carries TRBV7-9 and TRBJ2-2; possible D gene TRBD2, 6 bases. CDR1 is SEHNR, CDR2 FQNEAQ, per germline (reference sequence). With 5 bases removed from V and 0 bases from J, the gap between germline ends came to 13 bases. The CDR3 totals 16 residues. The CDR3 sequence is CASSPRDFTNTGELFF. The CDR3 DNA sequence: TGTGCCAGCAGCCCGCGGGACTTTACGAACACCGGGGAGCTGTTTTTT.

The chain joins TRBV5-6 to TRBJ1-5, with D possibly being TRBD1 (6 bases). The CDR3 is 15 amino acids. The germline gives CDR1 SGHDT, CDR2 YYEEEE. V dropped 1 base and J dropped 1 base, with 9 bases sitting between them. The CDR3 loop is CASSLQGMSNQPQHF. CDR3 nucleotides: TGTGCCAGCAGCTTGCAGGGGATGAGCAATCAGCCCCAGCATTTT.

This sequence joins TRBV29-1 and TRBJ2-1; possible D gene TRBD2, 5 bases. CDR1 is SQVTM and CDR2 is ANQGSEA in the germline V gene. The ends were cut back, 2 bases at V and 0 bases at J, with 8 bases in the middle. This CDR3 contains 14 residues. For the CDR3, the DNA is TGCAGCGTTGAAAACGGGGTCTCCTACAATGAGCAGTTCTTC. It codes for CSVENGVSYNEQFF.

The chain has TRBV4-2 and TRBJ2-7; weak D call: TRBD2 (6 bases). V was clipped by 2 bases and J by 2 bases, with 25 bases between them. The CDR3 totals 19 residues. Germline CDR1 is LGHNA and CDR2 is YNFKEQ. CDR3 bases: TGTGCCAGCAGCCAAATCCTACGCCTCGGGACTGGAACCCCCTACGAGCAGTACTTC. Translation gives CASSQILRLGTGTPYEQYF.

There are a few counts of this clone. The chain joins TRBV11-2 to TRBJ2-2; D not resolved. The germline V and J ends were trimmed by 5 bases and 5 bases, with 3 bases remaining between them. CDR1 and CDR2 from the germline V gene are SGHAT and FQNNGV. This CDR3 region has 11 residues. This CDR3 is CASSRTGELFF. The CDR3 DNA follows: TGTGCCAGCAGCCGTACCGGGGAGCTGTTTTTT.

This clone was recorded only once. The chain recombines TRBV10-3 with TRBJ2-3, with 11 bases that match TRBD1. Germline lookup yields CDR1 ENHRY and CDR2 SYGVKD. CDR3 length equals 15 residues. With 6 bases clipped from V and 1 base from J, the junction kept 3 bases outside the gene matches. The CDR3 protein is CAIRGTGGRTDTQYF. CDR3 in DNA: TGTGCCATCAGGGGGACAGGGGGACGCACAGATACGCAGTATTTT.

The CDR3 DNA reads as TGTGCCAGTAGTCCAAATACGGCCAACGAGCAGTACTTC. This gives the protein CASSPNTANEQYF. The chain couples TRBV19 to TRBJ2-7; no reliable D call. V was cut by 5 bases and J by 5 bases, with 13 bases left in between. Germline V gives CDR1 LNHDA, CDR2 SQIVND (reference sequence). The CDR3 is 13 residues long.

The rearrangement uses TRBV28 and TRBJ1-4; the D gene is possibly TRBD1 (6 bases). This CDR3 comprises 14 residues. CDR1 MDHEN and CDR2 SYDVKM come from the germline V gene. V was pared by 3 bases and J by 7 bases, with 12 bases between. Here the CDR3 reads CASSFRQGSEKLFF. CDR3 nucleotide sequence: TGTGCCAGCAGTTTTCGGCAGGGGAGTGAAAAACTGTTTTTT.